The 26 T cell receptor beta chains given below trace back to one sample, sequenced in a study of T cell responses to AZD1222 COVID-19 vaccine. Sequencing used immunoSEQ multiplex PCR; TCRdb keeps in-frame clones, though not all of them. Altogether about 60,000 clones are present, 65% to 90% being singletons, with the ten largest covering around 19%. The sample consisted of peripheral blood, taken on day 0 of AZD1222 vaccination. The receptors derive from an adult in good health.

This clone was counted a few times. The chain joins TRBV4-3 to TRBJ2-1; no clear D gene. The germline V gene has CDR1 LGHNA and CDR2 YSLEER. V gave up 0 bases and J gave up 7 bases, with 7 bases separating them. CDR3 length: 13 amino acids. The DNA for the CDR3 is TGCGCCAGCAGCCAAGATACCGGGAATGAGCAGTTCTTC. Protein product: CASSQDTGNEQFF.

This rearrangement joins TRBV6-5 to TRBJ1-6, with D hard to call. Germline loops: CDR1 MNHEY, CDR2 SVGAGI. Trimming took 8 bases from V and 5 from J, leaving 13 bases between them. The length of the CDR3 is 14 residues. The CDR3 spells CASRLERDNSPLHF. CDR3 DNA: TGTGCCAGCCGTCTGGAGAGAGATAATTCACCCCTCCACTTT.

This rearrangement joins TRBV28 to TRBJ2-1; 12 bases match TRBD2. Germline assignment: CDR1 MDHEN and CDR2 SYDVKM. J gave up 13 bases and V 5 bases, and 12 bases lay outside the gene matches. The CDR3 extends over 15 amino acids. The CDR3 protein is CASSPSSGRVFIQFF. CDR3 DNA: TGTGCCAGCAGTCCTTCTAGCGGGAGGGTCTTTATCCAGTTCTTC.

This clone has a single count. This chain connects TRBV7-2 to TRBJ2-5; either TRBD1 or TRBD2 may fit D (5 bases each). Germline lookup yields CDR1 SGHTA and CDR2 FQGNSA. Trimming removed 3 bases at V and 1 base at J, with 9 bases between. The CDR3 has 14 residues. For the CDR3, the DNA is TGTGCCAGCAGCTTCGCCGGGGCCCAAGAGACCCAGTACTTC. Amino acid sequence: CASSFAGAQETQYF.

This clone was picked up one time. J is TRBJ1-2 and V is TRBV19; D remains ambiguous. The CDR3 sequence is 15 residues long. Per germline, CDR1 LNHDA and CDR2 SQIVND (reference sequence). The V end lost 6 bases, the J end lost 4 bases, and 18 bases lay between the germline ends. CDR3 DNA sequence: TGTGCCAGTAGCATCCGGAATATAGGCTCCTATGGCTACACCTTC. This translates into CASSIRNIGSYGYTF.

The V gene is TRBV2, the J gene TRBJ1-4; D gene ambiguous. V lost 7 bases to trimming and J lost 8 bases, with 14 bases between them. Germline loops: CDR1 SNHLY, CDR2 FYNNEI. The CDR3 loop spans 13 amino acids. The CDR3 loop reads CASIGQVGEKLFF. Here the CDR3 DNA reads TGTGCCAGCATTGGGCAGGTGGGGGAAAAACTGTTTTTT.

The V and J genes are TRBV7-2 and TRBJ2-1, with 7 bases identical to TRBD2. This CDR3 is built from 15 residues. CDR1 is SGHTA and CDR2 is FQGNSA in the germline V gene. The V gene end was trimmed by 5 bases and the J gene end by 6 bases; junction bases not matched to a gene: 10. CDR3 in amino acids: CASSQQRGRGNEQFF. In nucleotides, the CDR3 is TGTGCCAGCAGCCAACAGCGGGGAAGGGGCAATGAGCAGTTCTTC.

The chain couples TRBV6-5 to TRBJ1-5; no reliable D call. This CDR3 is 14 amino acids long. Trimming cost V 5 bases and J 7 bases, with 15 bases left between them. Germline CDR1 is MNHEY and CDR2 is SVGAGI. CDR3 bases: TGTGCCAGCAGTCCCGGGGTAGGGATCCAGCCCCAGCATTTT. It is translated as CASSPGVGIQPQHF.

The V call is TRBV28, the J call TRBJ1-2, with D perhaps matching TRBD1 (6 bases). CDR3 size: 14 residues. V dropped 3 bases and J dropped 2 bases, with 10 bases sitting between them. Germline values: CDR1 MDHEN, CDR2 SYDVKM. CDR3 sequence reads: CASSFSGANYGYTF. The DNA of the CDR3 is TGTGCCAGCAGTTTCTCAGGGGCAAACTATGGCTACACCTTC.

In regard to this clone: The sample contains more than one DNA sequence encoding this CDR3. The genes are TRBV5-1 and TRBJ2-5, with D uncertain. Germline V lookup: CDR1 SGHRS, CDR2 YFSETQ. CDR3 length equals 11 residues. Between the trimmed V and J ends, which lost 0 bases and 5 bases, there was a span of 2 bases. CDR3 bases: TGCGCCAGCAGCTTGGAGGAGACCCAGTACTTC. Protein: CASSLEETQYF.

The DNA for the CDR3 is TGTGCCAGTAGTATAGGGGCTAGGATACCGTACACTGAAGCTTTCTTT. Residues: CASSIGARIPYTEAFF. This chain connects TRBV19 to TRBJ1-1, with D hard to call. This CDR3 contains 16 residues. The V gene's germline CDR1 is LNHDA and CDR2 SQIVND (reference sequence). Trimming pared 1 base from V and 3 bases from J, leaving 15 bases between.

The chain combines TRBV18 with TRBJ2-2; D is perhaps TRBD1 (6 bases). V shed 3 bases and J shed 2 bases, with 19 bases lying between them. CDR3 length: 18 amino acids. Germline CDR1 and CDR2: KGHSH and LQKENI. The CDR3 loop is CASSPREVGTLNTGELFF. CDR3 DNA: TGTGCCAGCTCACCGCGAGAGGTTGGGACACTAAACACCGGGGAGCTGTTTTTT.

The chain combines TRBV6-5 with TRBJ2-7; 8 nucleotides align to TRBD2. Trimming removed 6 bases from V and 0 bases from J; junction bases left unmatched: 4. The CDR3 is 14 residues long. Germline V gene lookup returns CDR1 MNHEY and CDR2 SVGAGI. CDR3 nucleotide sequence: TGTGCCAGCAGGGGGACTAGTCGCTCCTACGAGCAGTACGTC. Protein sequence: CASRGTSRSYEQYV.

CDR3 in amino acids: CASSLEQGNYGYTF. The CDR3 DNA reads as TGTGCCAGCAGCTTGGAACAGGGCAACTATGGCTACACCTTC. The chain joins TRBV5-6 to TRBJ1-2; D perhaps matches TRBD1 (6 bases). Deletions cut 0 bases from V and 2 bases from J, with 8 bases between. CDR1 is SGHDT and CDR2 is YYEEEE in the germline V gene. The length of the CDR3 is 14 residues.

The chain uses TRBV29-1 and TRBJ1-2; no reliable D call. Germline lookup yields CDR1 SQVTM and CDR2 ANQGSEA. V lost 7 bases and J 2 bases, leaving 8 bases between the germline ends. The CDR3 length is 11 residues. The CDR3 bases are TGCAGCGCTTCCTGGAACTATGGCTACACCTTC. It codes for CSASWNYGYTF.

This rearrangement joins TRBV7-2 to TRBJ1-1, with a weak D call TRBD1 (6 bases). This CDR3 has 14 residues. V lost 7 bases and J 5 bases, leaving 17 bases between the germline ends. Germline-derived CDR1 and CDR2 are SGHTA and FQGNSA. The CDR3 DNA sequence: TGTGCCAGCATCCTTGGGGGCACGAGGACTGAAGCTTTCTTT. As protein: CASILGGTRTEAFF.

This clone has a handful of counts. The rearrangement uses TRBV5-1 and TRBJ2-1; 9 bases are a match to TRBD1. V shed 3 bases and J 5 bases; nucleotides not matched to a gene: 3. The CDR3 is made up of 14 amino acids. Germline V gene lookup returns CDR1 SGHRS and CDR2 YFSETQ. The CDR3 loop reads CASSSGQGNNEQFF. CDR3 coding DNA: TGCGCCAGCAGCTCGGGACAGGGCAACAATGAGCAGTTCTTC.

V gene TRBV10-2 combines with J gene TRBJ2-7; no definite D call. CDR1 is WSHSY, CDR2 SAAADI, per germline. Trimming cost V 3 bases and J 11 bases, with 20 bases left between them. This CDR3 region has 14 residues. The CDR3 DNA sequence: TGCGCCAGCAGTGAAAGGGCGGATATACGAGCAAAGTACTTC. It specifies CASSERADIRAKYF.

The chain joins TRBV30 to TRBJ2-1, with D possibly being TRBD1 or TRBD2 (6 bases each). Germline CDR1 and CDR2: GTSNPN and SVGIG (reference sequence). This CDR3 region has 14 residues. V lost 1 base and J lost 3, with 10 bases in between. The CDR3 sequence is CAWSGGAGYNEQFF. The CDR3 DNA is TGTGCCTGGAGTGGGGGGGCAGGCTACAATGAGCAGTTCTTC.

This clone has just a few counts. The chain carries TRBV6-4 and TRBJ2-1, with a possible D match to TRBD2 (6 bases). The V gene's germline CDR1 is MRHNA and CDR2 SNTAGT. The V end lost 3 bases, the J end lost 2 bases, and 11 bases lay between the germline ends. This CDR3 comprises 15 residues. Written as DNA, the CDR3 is TGTGCCAGCAGTGAAGGTAGCGGAACCTACAATGAGCAGTTCTTC. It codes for CASSEGSGTYNEQFF.

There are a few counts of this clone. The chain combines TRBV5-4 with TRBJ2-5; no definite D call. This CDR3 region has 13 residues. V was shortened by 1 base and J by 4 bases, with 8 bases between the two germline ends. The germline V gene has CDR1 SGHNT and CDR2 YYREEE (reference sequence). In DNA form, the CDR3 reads TGTGCCAGCAGCTTGCTTCCTGGAGAGACCCAGTACTTC. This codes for CASSLLPGETQYF.

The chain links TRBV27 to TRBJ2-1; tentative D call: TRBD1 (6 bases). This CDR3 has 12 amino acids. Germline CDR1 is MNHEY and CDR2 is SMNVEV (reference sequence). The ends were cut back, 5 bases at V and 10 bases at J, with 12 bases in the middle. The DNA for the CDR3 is TGTGCCAGCAGTGTAACAGGGAGCGAGCAGTTCTTC. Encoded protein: CASSVTGSEQFF.

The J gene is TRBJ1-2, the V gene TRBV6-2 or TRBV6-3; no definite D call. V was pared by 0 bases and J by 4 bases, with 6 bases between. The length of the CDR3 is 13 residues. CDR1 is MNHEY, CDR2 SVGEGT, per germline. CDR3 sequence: CASSYSGTYGYTF. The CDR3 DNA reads TGTGCCAGCAGTTACTCGGGCACCTATGGCTACACCTTC.

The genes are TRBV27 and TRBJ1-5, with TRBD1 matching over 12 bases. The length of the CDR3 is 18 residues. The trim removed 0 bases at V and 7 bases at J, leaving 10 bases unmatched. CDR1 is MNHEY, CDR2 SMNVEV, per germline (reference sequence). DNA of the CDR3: TGTGCCAGCAGTTTATCGCCCTACGGGACAGGGGGCGGGCAGCCCCAGCATTTT. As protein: CASSLSPYGTGGGQPQHF.

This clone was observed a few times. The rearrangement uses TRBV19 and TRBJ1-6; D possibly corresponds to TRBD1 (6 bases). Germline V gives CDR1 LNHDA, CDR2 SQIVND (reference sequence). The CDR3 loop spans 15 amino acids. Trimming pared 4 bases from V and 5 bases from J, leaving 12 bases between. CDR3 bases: TGTGCCAGTAGTACGAAGGGGGATAATAATTCACCCCTCCACTTT. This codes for CASSTKGDNNSPLHF.

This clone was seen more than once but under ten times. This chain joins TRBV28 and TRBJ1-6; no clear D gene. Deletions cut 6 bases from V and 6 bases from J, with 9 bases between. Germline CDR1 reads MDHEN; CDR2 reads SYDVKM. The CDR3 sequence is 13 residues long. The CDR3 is CASRGSLNSPLHF. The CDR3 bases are TGTGCCAGCAGGGGCAGCCTTAATTCACCCCTCCACTTT.